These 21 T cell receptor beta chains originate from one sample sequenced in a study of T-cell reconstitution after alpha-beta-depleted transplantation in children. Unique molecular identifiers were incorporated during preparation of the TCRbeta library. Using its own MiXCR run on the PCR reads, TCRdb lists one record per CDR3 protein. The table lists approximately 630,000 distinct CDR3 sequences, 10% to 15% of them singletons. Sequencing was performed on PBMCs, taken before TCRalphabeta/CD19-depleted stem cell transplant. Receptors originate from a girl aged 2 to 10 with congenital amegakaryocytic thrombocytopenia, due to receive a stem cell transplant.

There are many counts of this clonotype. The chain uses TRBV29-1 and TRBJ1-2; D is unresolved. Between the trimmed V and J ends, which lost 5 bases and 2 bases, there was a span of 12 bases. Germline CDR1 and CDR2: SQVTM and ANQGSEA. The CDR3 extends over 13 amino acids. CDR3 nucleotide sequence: TGCAGCGTTCGGAGGCAGACCAACTATGGCTACACCTTC. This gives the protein CSVRRQTNYGYTF.

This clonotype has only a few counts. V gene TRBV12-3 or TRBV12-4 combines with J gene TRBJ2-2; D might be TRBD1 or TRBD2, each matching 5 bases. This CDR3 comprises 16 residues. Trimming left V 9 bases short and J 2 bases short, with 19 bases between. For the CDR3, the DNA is TGTGCCAGTAAAACCCAGTGGGGGATCAACACCGGGGAGCTGTTTTTT. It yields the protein CASKTQWGINTGELFF.

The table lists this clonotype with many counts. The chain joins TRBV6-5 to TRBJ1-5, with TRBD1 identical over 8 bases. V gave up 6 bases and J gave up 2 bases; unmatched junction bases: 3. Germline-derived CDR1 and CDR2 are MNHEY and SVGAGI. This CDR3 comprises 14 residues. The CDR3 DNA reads TGTGCCAGCAGACAGACAGGGGGCAATCAGCCCCAGCATTTT. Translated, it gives CASRQTGGNQPQHF.

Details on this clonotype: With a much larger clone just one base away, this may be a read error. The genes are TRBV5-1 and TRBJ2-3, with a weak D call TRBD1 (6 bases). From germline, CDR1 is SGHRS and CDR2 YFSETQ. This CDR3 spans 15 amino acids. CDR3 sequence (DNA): TGCGCCAGCAGCTTTCGGCAGGGGAGCATAGATACGCAGTATTTT. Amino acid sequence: CASSFRQGSIDTQYF.

The CDR3 is CASSPLGQGASYEQYF. CDR3 DNA sequence: TGTGCCAGCAGCCCCCTGGGACAGGGGGCCTCCTACGAGCAGTACTTC. The chain couples TRBV3-1 to TRBJ2-7; 12 bases agree with TRBD1. Germline loops: CDR1 LGHDT, CDR2 YNNKEL (reference sequence). This CDR3 has 16 residues. V dropped 4 bases and J dropped 0; count of bases not matched to a gene: 4.

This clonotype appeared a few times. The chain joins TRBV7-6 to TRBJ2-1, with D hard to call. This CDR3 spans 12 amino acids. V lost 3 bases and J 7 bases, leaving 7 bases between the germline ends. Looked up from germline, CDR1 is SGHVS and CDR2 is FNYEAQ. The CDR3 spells CASSFGTNEQFF. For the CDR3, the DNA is TGTGCCAGCAGCTTTGGAACGAATGAGCAGTTCTTC.

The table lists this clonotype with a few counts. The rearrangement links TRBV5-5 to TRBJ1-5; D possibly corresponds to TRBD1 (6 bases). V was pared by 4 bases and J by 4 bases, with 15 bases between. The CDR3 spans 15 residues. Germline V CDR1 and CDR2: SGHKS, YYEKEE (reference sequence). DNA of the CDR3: TGTGCCAGCAGCCGTTCAGGGGCGTCGAATCAGCCCCAGCATTTT. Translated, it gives CASSRSGASNQPQHF.

As DNA, the CDR3 is TGCGCCAGCAGCTTGGGAGGGGGGATGGCGAACACTGAAGCTTTCTTT. This sequence encodes CASSLGGGMANTEAFF. The V and J genes are TRBV5-1 and TRBJ1-1, with D perhaps matching TRBD1 (6 bases). Trimming stripped 0 bases from V and 1 base from J, with 13 bases between. The CDR3 totals 16 residues. Germline V gene sequence: CDR1 SGHRS, CDR2 YFSETQ.

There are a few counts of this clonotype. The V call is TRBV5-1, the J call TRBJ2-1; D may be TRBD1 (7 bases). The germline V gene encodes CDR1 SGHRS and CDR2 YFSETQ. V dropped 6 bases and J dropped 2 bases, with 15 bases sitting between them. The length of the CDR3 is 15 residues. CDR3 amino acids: CASTPGDSAYNEQFF. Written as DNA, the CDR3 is TGCGCCAGCACCCCGGGGGACAGCGCCTACAATGAGCAGTTCTTC.

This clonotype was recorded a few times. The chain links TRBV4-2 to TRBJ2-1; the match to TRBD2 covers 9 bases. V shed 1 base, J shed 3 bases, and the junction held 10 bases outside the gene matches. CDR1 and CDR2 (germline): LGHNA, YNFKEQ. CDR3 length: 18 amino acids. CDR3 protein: CASSQALFAGGDYNEQFF. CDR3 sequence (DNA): TGTGCCAGCAGCCAAGCCCTCTTTGCGGGAGGGGACTACAATGAGCAGTTCTTC.

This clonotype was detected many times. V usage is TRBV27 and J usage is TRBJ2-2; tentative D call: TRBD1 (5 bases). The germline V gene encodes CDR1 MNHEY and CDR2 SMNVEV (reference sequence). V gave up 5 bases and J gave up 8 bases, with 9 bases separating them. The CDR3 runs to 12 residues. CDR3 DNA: TGTGCCAGCAGTGCTTACAGGGGGGAGCTGTTTTTT. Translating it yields CASSAYRGELFF.

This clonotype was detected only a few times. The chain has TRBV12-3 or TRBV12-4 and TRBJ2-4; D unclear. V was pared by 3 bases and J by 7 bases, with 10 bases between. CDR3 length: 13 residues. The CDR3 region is CASSFFLENIQYF. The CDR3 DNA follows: TGTGCCAGCAGTTTTTTTTTAGAGAACATTCAGTACTTC.

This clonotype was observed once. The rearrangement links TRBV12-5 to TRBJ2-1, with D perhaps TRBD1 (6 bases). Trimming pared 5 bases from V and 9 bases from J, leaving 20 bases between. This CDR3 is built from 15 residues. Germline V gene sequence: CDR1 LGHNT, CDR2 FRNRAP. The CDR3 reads CASGPRSGTWGEQFF. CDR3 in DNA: TGTGCTAGTGGTCCCCGCTCCGGGACATGGGGTGAGCAGTTCTTC.

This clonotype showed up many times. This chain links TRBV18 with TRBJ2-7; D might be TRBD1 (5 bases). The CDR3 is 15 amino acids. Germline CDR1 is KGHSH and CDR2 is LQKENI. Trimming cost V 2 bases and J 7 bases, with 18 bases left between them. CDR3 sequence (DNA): TGTGCCAGCTCACCAATAACGGACACCGGTCGAGAGCAGTACTTC. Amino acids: CASSPITDTGREQYF.

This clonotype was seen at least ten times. CDR3 amino acids: CASSGTSAQFF. As DNA, the CDR3 is TGTGCCAGCAGCGGTACTAGCGCGCAGTTCTTC. J is TRBJ2-1 and V is TRBV7-8; TRBD2 aligns across 7 bases. V shed 5 bases, J shed 12 bases, and the junction held 4 bases outside the gene matches. CDR3 length: 11 amino acids. Germline CDR1 reads SGHVS; CDR2 reads FQNEAQ. The full variable domain, with the rest looked up from reference TRBV7-8 and TRBJ2-1, is GAGVSQSPRYKVAKRGQDVALRCDPISGHVSLFWYQQALGQGPEFLTYFQNEAQLDKSGLPSDRFFAERPEGSVSTLKIQRTQQEDSAVYLCASSGTSAQFFGPGTRLTVL.

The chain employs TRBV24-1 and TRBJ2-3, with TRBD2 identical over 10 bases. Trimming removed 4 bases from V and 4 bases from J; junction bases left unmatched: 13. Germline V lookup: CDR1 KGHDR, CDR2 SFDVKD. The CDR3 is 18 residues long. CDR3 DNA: TGTGCCACCAGTGACCCTCTAACTAGCGGGGTAAATCCAGATACGCAGTATTTT. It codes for CATSDPLTSGVNPDTQYF.

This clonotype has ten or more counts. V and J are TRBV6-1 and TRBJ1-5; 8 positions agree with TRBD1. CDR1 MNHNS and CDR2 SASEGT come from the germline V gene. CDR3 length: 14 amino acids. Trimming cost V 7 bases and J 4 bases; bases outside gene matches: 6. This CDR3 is CASKRQGTNQPQHF. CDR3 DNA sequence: TGTGCCAGCAAGCGACAGGGGACGAATCAGCCCCAGCATTTT.

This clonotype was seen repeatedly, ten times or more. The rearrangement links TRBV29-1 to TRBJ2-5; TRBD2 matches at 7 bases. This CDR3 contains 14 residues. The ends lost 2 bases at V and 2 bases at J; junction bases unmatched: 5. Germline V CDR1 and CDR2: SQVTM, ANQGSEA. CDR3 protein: CSVELGRGQETQYF. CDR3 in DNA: TGCAGCGTTGAATTGGGGCGGGGGCAAGAGACCCAGTACTTC.

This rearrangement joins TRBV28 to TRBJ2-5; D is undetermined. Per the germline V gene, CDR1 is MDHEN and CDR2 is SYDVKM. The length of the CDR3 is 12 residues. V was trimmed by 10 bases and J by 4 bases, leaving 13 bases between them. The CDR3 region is CAITALGETQYF. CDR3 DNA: TGTGCCATTACGGCCCTGGGAGAGACCCAGTACTTC.

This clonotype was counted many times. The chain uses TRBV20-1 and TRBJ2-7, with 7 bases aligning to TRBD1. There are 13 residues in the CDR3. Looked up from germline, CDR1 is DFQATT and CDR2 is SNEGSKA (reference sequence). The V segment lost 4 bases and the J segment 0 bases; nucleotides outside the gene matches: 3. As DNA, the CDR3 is TGCAGTGCTATTGGGGACAGCTCCTACGAGCAGTACTTC. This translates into CSAIGDSSYEQYF.

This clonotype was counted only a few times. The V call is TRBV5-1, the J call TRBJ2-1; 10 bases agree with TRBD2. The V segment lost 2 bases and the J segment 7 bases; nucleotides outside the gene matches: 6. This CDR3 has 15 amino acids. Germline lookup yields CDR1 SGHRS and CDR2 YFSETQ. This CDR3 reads CASSFKASGSNEQFF. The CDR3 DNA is TGCGCCAGCAGCTTCAAGGCTAGCGGGAGTAATGAGCAGTTCTTC.